This T cell receptor beta chain was identified in a study of OX40 agonist ivuxolimab in advanced cancers. The wider study: Dose-escalation patients were diagnosed with hepatocellular carcinoma, melanoma, renal cell cancer or head and neck cancer. Study-wide results and limits: Average numbers of expanded clones were greater in CD8+ T cells than in CD4+.

In germline, CDR1 is MNHEY, CDR2 SVGAGI. V shed 4 bases and J 5 bases; nucleotides not matched to a gene: 4. There are 14 residues in the CDR3. The repertoire was sequenced with immunoSEQ multiplex PCR; TCRdb's copy has only in-frame clones and lacks some. The sample includes 50,000 to 65,000 clones, 84% of them seen just once. A few counts support this clone. Its antigen is unknown. In the same sample, other DNA sequences code for this CDR3. V gene TRBV6-5 combines with J gene TRBJ1-5; 8 bases line up with TRBD1. This receptor was identified in an adult with an advanced solid tumor such as melanoma, head and neck, liver or kidney cancer. The sample was CD4+ or CD8+ T cells sorted from blood, taken in a trial of the OX40 agonist ivuxolimab. CDR3 DNA: TGTGCCAGCAGTTGGGGGACAGGCGATCAGCCCCAGCATTTT. Translated, it gives CASSWGTGDQPQHF.